This T cell receptor (beta chain) was captured in a study of T cells in Graves' hyperthyroidism and ophthalmopathy. This clonotype was seen a handful of times. Its matching antigen is unknown. General study results and limits: Patients with ophthalmopathy were separated from those with stable hyperthyroidism by a 13 V-J model. The model forecast ophthalmopathy, anticipating it by a median about 7 months before onset.

RNA transcripts served as the template for amplifying TCR beta CDR3 regions. HTBI primers were used for first-round RT-PCR of the TCR CDR3. Using its own MiXCR run on the multiplex PCR reads, TCRdb lists one record per CDR3 protein. The sample records around 660,000 distinct CDR3 sequences, less than 45% being singletons. Input material: peripheral blood or thyroid tissue (not recorded which). The TCR was taken from an adult man with Graves' disease, either hyperthyroidism or ophthalmopathy (not recorded which).

Written as DNA, the CDR3 is TGTGCCAGTAGTATAGCCGGGACAACCTACGAGCAGTACTTC. This translates into CASSIAGTTYEQYF. V usage is TRBV19 and J usage is TRBJ2-7, with a possible D match to TRBD1 (6 bases). Trimming cost V 1 base and J 2 bases, with 9 bases left between them. This CDR3 comprises 14 residues. Germline V gives CDR1 LNHDA, CDR2 SQIVND (reference sequence).